This entry lists 8 T cell receptor beta chains sequenced from one sample in a study of T cells in Graves' hyperthyroidism and ophthalmopathy. Amplified TCR beta CDR3 regions came from RNA transcripts. HTBI primers drove first-round RT-PCR of the TCR CDR3. MiXCR, applied by TCRdb to the multiplex PCR reads, yields one record per CDR3 protein. The data contain approximately 400,000 distinct CDR3 sequences, 15% to 20% of them singletons. The sequencing sample was made of blood. These receptors all come from a man younger than 35 with Graves' ophthalmopathy.

There are a few counts of this clonotype. A much bigger clone sits one base away, suggesting this may be a read error. This rearrangement joins TRBV29-1 to TRBJ2-3; 10 bases map to TRBD2. After removal of 7 bases from V and 0 bases from J, the junction contained 7 bases not matched to a gene. The CDR3 consists of 15 residues. The germline CDR1 and CDR2 sequences are SQVTM and ANQGSEA. As DNA, the CDR3 is TGCAGCGCGAGGGTTAGCGGGGGGAGCACAGATACGCAGTATTTT. Translated, it gives CSARVSGGSTDTQYF.

This clonotype has ten or more counts. V is TRBV12-3 or TRBV12-4 and J is TRBJ2-7; 7 bases agree with TRBD1. This CDR3 has 17 residues. With 5 bases clipped from V and 0 bases from J, the junction kept 13 bases outside the gene matches. The CDR3 sequence: CASSPLAGTATSYEQYF. The CDR3 DNA is TGTGCCAGCAGTCCCCTGGCCGGGACAGCAACCTCCTACGAGCAGTACTTC.

In this sample, this clonotype turned up a few times. The rearrangement joins TRBV13 to TRBJ1-1; D is perhaps TRBD1 (6 bases). CDR1 PRHDT and CDR2 FYEKMQ come from the germline V gene (reference sequence). Deletions cut 1 base from V and 0 bases from J, with 12 bases between. There are 16 residues in the CDR3. This CDR3 is CASSLERGAMNTEAFF. CDR3 nucleotides: TGTGCCAGCAGCTTAGAAAGGGGGGCCATGAACACTGAAGCTTTCTTT.

This clonotype was seen only a few times. This sequence joins TRBV6-1 and TRBJ1-3, with unresolved D. The CDR3 runs to 16 residues. Germline CDR1 and CDR2: MNHNS and SASEGT. The V gene lost 5 bases and the J gene lost 3 bases, with 17 bases spanning the gap. The CDR3 nucleotides read TGTGCCAGCAGTCTCGGACGGCCGGGGAGTGGAAACACCATATATTTT. Its translation is CASSLGRPGSGNTIYF.

J is TRBJ1-6 and V is TRBV6-1; D is uncertain. The CDR3 loop spans 16 amino acids. Trimming removed 5 bases at V and 0 bases at J, with 11 bases between. CDR1 MNHNS and CDR2 SASEGT come from the germline V gene. The DNA for the CDR3 is TGTGCCAGCAGTCCCCGCGGGAGCTCCTATAATTCACCCCTCCACTTT. Translated, it gives CASSPRGSSYNSPLHF.

This rearrangement joins TRBV5-1 to TRBJ2-3, with 14 bases lining up with TRBD2. The ends lost 5 bases at V and 2 bases at J; junction bases unmatched: 13. The germline V gene has CDR1 SGHRS and CDR2 YFSETQ. This CDR3 spans 19 amino acids. The CDR3 region has the DNA TGCGCCAGCAGTCCGGGACTAGCGGGGGCGACCGTCTTCACAGATACGCAGTATTTT. This encodes CASSPGLAGATVFTDTQYF.

This clonotype has a count of ten or more. This chain uses TRBV3-1 with TRBJ2-5; maybe TRBD2 (7 bases). From germline, CDR1 is LGHDT and CDR2 YNNKEL (reference sequence). The V end was cut by 0 bases, the J end by 3 bases, with 14 bases between. The CDR3 has 16 residues. The CDR3: CASSQEFAGAKETQYF. The CDR3 DNA reads TGTGCCAGCAGCCAAGAATTCGCGGGGGCGAAAGAGACCCAGTACTTC.

The rearrangement links TRBV20-1 to TRBJ2-2; D possibly uses TRBD1 or TRBD2 (6 bases each). The CDR3 spans 16 residues. CDR1 and CDR2 from the germline V gene are DFQATT and SNEGSKA (reference sequence). V was clipped by 0 bases and J by 4 bases, with 15 bases between them. The CDR3 here is CSARDRVGGSTGELFF. The CDR3 DNA reads TGCAGTGCTAGAGATCGTGTCGGGGGCTCCACCGGGGAGCTGTTTTTT.